The source of this T cell receptor (beta chain) is a study of CD8 T cells in Susac syndrome. Germline V lookup: CDR1 DFQATT, CDR2 SNEGSKA (reference sequence). Trimming removed 5 bases from V and 0 bases from J, with 13 bases in between. The CDR3 contains 14 residues. Overall study results and limits: As the study acknowledged, the number of individuals in its TCR sequencing and HLA analysis was relatively small.

About this clonotype: The antigen remains undetermined.

From blood CD8+ and CD4+ T cells, TCR beta sequences were generated. FACS was used to enrich TEMRA cells, whereas the CD8+ and CD4+ T cells were obtained by negative isolation. Random hexamers served to reverse transcribe roughly 0.45 to 1 ug RNA. The method of amplification for TCR beta CDR3 was immunoSEQ multiplex PCR, covering 54 Vbeta and 13 Jbeta. TCRdb reprocessed the immunoSEQ multiplex PCR reads via MiXCR and lists one record per CDR3 protein. The sample shows around 80,000 distinct CDR3 sequences, about 94% of them seen only once. This receptor was taken from a human donor in good health. This chain uses TRBV20-1 with TRBJ1-2; D is possibly TRBD1 (5 bases). The sample was CD8+ T cells from PBMCs. In nucleotides, the CDR3 is TGCAGTGCTGCTCACAGGCAGTCTAACTATGGCTACACCTTC. It codes for CSAAHRQSNYGYTF.